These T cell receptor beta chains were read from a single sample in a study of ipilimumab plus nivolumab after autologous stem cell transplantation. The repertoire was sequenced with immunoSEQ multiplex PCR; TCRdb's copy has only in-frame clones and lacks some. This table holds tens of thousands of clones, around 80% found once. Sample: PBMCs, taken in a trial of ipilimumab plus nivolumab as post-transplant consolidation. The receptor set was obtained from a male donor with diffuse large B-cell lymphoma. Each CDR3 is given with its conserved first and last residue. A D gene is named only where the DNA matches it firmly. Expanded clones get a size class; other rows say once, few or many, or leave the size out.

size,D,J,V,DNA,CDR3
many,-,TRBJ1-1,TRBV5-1,TGCGCCAGCAGCTTAGGGGGGATGTCTGAAGCTTTCTTT,CASSLGGMSEAFF
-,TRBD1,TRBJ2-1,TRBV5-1,TGCGCCAGCAGCCTCGGACAGGACCACAATGAGCAGTTCTTC,CASSLGQDHNEQFF
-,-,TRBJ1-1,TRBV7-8,TGTGCCAGCAGCTTAGTGGTGGGGTGGGAAGAAACAGCTGAAGCTTTCTTT,CASSLVVGWEETAEAFF
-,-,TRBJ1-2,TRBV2,TGTGCCAGCAGTGAAGCTCGGGCAGACTACTATGGCTACACCTTC,CASSEARADYYGYTF
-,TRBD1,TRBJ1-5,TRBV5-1,TGCGCCAGCAGCCTCGGACAGGAGACATCGCCCCAGCATTTT,CASSLGQETSPQHF
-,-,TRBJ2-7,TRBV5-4,TGTGCCAGCAGCTTGGACAATACAGGGTCTGGGCAGTACTTC,CASSLDNTGSGQYF
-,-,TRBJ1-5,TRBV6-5,TGTGCCAGCAGCCGGGGGAGGGAAAGCAATCAGCCCCAGCATTTT,CASSRGRESNQPQHF
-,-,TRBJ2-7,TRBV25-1,TGTGCCAGCAGTGAATTACAGAACTACGAGCAGTACTTC,CASSELQNYEQYF
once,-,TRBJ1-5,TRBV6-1,TGTGCCAGCACGTCACCCCGATCATTAGCCCAGCATTTT,CASTSPRSLAQHF
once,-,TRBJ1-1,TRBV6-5,TGTGCCAGCAGTTACTCGTCAGGGAGGAACACTGAAGCTTTCTTT,CASSYSSGRNTEAFF
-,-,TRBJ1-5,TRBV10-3,TGTGCCATCAGTGAAGGGCAGAATAGCAATCAGCCCCAGCATTTT,CAISEGQNSNQPQHF
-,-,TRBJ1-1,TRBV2,TGTGCCAGCAGCATGGGCCGGAAAGCTTTCTTT,CASSMGRKAFF
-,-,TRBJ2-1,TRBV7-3,TGTGCCAGCAGCCCCTCGAAGAGCTCCTACAATGAGCAGTTCTTC,CASSPSKSSYNEQFF
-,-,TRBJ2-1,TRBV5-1,TGCGCCAGCAGCTATCCAGGCGGTGAGCAGTTCTTC,CASSYPGGEQFF
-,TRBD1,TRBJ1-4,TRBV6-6,TGTGCCAGCAGTACCAACAGGGGCACAACTAATGAAAAACTGTTTTTT,CASSTNRGTTNEKLFF
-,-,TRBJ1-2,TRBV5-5,TGTGCCAGCAGCGACCGAAGTGGGTACTATGGCTACACCTTC,CASSDRSGYYGYTF